This T cell receptor (beta chain) was found in a study of OX40 agonist ivuxolimab in advanced cancers. This CDR3 has 15 residues. Per the germline V gene, CDR1 is SGHNT and CDR2 is YYREEE (reference sequence). Trimming took off 0 bases at V and 2 bases at J, with 9 bases between the two ends. Study-level findings and limits: Expanded clones tended on average to be more numerous among CD8+ T cells than CD4+. Some of the lowest clonal expansion was seen in partial responders at 0.1-3.0 mg/kg.

In this sample, this clone turned up once. Antigen unknown. TCRdb's copy holds only in-frame clones and misses some; the assay was immunoSEQ multiplex PCR. The repertoire consists of 35,000 to 45,000 clones, with 70% to 90% occurring once and the leading ten covering about 2.4%. Sequencing used CD4+ or CD8+ T cells sorted from blood, obtained in a trial of the OX40 agonist ivuxolimab. This clonotype originated in an adult with an advanced solid tumor such as melanoma, head and neck, liver or kidney cancer. The chain has TRBV5-4 and TRBJ1-3; possibly TRBD1 for D (5 bases). CDR3 residues: CASSLGGTPGNTIYF. The CDR3 DNA reads as TGTGCCAGCAGCTTGGGCGGGACCCCTGGAAACACCATATATTTT.